The 5 T cell receptor beta chains below were found in one sample sequenced in a study of CD8 T cells in ankylosing spondylitis. A single record per CDR3 protein comes from TCRdb applying MiXCR to the 5' RACE reads. Seen here are 100,000 to 150,000 distinct CDR3 sequences, 9.3% observed once, and the top ten hold 2.5% to 4%. The sequenced sample was blood, either unsorted or a sorted T cell fraction (not recorded which). Source of these receptors: a male donor with ankylosing spondylitis or in good health (not recorded which).

The gene calls are TRBV20-1 and TRBJ2-7; 8 positions match TRBD2. CDR1 and CDR2 from the germline V gene are DFQATT and SNEGSKA (reference sequence). The CDR3 extends over 14 amino acids. J gave up 7 bases and V 3 bases, and 11 bases lay outside the gene matches. The CDR3 DNA follows: TGCAGTGCTAGGGTAGCGGGATTCCTAGAAGAGCAGTACTTC. This translates into CSARVAGFLEEQYF.

This clonotype was detected only a few times. The CDR3 DNA is TGCAGTGCTGGCCCTGCCGGGCTCGGACAGCCCCAGCATTTT. As protein: CSAGPAGLGQPQHF. V gene TRBV20-1 combines with J gene TRBJ1-5; D not certain. The ends were cut back, 5 bases at V and 7 bases at J, with 18 bases in the middle. This CDR3 has 14 residues. Looked up from germline, CDR1 is DFQATT and CDR2 is SNEGSKA (reference sequence).

This clonotype was counted at least ten times. V and J are TRBV5-1 and TRBJ2-2; 8 nucleotides align to TRBD1. The V segment lost 4 bases and the J segment 2 bases; nucleotides outside the gene matches: 4. The CDR3 has 15 residues. Germline V lookup: CDR1 SGHRS, CDR2 YFSETQ. The CDR3 sequence: CASSPDRDNTGELFF. In DNA form, the CDR3 reads TGCGCCAGCAGCCCGGACAGGGACAACACCGGGGAGCTGTTTTTT.

The sample holds many counts of this clonotype. The chain is built from TRBV28 and TRBJ2-7, with 7 bases identical to TRBD2. The CDR3 consists of 14 residues. Germline values: CDR1 MDHEN, CDR2 SYDVKM. V trimming: 2 bases; J trimming: 3 bases; junction bases outside the gene matches: 4. CDR3 bases: TGTGCCAGCAGTTTAGCGGGAGCTAACTACGAGCAGTACTTC. Its translation is CASSLAGANYEQYF.

This clonotype has ten or more counts. V usage is TRBV12-3 or TRBV12-4 and J usage is TRBJ2-4, with TRBD2 matching 8 bases. The V segment lost 5 bases and the J segment 3 bases; nucleotides outside the gene matches: 9. This CDR3 comprises 16 residues. CDR3 in amino acids: CASSPGGATYKNIQYF. CDR3 DNA: TGTGCCAGCAGTCCGGGGGGGGCGACCTACAAAAACATTCAGTACTTC.